This TCR beta chain came from a study of shared clonotypes between healthy human individuals. Sorted-subset replicate PCRs used around 200 ng of genomic DNA. This amount corresponded to tens of thousands of T cell genomes. TCRdb keeps only in-frame clones here, not all; method: immunoSEQ multiplex PCR. The repertoire consists of about 2 million clones, with 90% to 95% occurring once and the leading ten covering around 0.13%. Notes on the study in general: Shared clonotypes across all four donors exceeded non-shared ones in generation probability.

With respect to this clone: Its antigen is not identified.

Trimming at V came to 5 bases and at J to 7 bases, leaving 6 bases not matched to a gene. This CDR3 region has 14 residues. Per the germline V gene, CDR1 is SGHTA and CDR2 is FQGNSA. The sequence was collected from a man aged 18 to 29 in good health. This rearrangement joins TRBV7-2 to TRBJ1-2, with TRBD1 matching 11 bases. Source material: naive CD4+ T cells sorted from blood. The subset: CD45RA+ positively selected. CDR3 amino acids: CASSPTGQGGGYTF. The CDR3 coding sequence is TGTGCCAGCAGCCCTACGGGACAGGGGGGTGGCTACACCTTC.